The entry below gives a single TCR beta chain sequence along with its context. This record comes from a study of CD8+ T cells in alopecia areata. In each case, RNA was isolated and then reverse transcribed into cDNA as the sequencing template. Here immunoSEQ multiplex PCR was the method, and the copy in TCRdb shows in-frame clones only, minus some. The sample yields about 190,000 clones, 45% to 65% seen once. Germline CDR1 SQVTM, CDR2 ANQGSEA. The CDR3 has 14 residues. The V gene end was trimmed by 7 bases and the J gene end by 1 base; junction bases not matched to a gene: 9. The treatment is: oral pan-JAK inhibitor, 5-10 mg twice daily.

The chain links TRBV29-1 to TRBJ1-2; 7 nucleotides align to TRBD1. The sample in question was CD4+ T cells sorted from blood, obtained at week 4, from a patient treated with tofacitinib. This sequence was found in a human donor with alopecia areata. CDR3: CSASTGLINYGYTF. Written as DNA, the CDR3 is TGCAGCGCCTCGACAGGGCTGATTAACTATGGCTACACCTTC.